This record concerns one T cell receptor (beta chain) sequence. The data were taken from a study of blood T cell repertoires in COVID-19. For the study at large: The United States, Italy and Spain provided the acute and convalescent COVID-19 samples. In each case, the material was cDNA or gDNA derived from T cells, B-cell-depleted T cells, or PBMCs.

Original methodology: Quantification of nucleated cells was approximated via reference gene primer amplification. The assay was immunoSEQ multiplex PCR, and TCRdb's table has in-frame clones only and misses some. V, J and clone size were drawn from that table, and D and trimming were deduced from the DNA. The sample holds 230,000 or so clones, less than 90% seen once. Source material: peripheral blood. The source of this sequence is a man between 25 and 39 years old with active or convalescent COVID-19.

The CDR3 nucleotides are TGTGCCAGCAGGACAACCAGACAGGGGGCGTCTGAAGCTTTCTTT. This encodes CASRTTRQGASEAFF. The rearrangement links TRBV2 to TRBJ1-1; 10 bases match TRBD1. In germline, CDR1 is SNHLY, CDR2 FYNNEI. The CDR3 contains 15 residues. J lost 6 bases, V lost 6 bases, and 10 bases had no gene match.